This T cell receptor beta chain stems from a study of T cells in Graves' hyperthyroidism and ophthalmopathy. Study findings and constraints: Most thyroid clonotypes that were expanded above 0.001 also turned up in blood. By a 13 V-J model, ophthalmopathy was set apart from stable hyperthyroidism.

Amplification of TCR beta CDR3 regions used RNA as the template. With the HTBI primer set, the TCR CDR3 went through a first round of RT-PCR. Each CDR3 protein is one row after TCRdb ran MiXCR on the multiplex PCR reads. The table records 600,000 to 750,000 distinct CDR3 sequences, 17% of them present only once. This CDR3 is built from 14 residues. Germline CDR1 and CDR2: SNHLY and FYNNEI. Trimming left V 1 base short and J 6 bases short, with 10 bases between. Uncontrolled infection, other autoimmune disease, pregnancy or lactation led to exclusion. PBMCs stemmed from around 9.3 ml fresh peripheral blood. This clonotype has only a few counts. Its target is not known. A much larger clone lies a single base off, so this may be a read error.

The sequence derives from a man aged 45-65 years with Graves' hyperthyroidism. The sample consisted of blood. The V call is TRBV2, the J call TRBJ1-5; a possible D gene is TRBD1 (5 bases). CDR3 coding DNA: TGTGCCAGCAGTGAAGAGGACACGAGTCAGCCCCAGCATTTT. Protein product: CASSEEDTSQPQHF.